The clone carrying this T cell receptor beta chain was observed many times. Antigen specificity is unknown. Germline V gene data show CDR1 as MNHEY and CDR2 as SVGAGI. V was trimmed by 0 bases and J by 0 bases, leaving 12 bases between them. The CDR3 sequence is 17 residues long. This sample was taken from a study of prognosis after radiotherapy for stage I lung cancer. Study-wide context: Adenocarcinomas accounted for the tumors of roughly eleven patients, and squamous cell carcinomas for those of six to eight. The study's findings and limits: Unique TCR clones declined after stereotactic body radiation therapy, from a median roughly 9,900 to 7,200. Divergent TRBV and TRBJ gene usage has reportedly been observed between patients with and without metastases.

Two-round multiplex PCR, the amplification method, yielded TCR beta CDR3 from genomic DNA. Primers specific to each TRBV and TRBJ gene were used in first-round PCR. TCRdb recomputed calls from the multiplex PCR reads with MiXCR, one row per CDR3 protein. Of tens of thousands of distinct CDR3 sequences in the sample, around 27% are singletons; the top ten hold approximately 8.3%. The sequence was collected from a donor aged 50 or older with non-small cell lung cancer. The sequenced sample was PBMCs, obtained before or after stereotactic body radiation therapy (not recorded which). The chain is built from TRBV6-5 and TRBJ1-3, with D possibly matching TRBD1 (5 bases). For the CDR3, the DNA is TGTGCCAGCAGTTACTCGAAGCTGCAGGGCTCTGGAAACACCATATATTTT. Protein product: CASSYSKLQGSGNTIYF.